The entry below describes one TCR beta chain. Its antigen is unknown. No fewer than 6 million PBMCs went into each sample. Samples each yielded at least 6 micrograms of total RNA. The data are from a study of blood T cells in healthy people across ages. Findings and limits, study-wide: Unknown donor CMV status possibly confounded expanded clonotype changes.

The CDR3 has 15 amino acids. CDR1 and CDR2 from the germline V gene are MGHDK and SYGVNS. V was clipped by 4 bases and J by 0 bases, with 11 bases between them. Primed by a sample-barcoded 5' primer and a J-beta primer mix, a second PCR proceeded for 7 to 11 cycles. TCRdb re-called the 5' RACE reads with MiXCR, one entry per CDR3 protein. The top ten hold around 24% of the sample, which has around 580,000 distinct CDR3 sequences, around 48% seen once. The sequence came from a man at least 80 years old in good health. The V call is TRBV25-1, the J call TRBJ2-3; D remains ambiguous. The sample consisted of blood. CDR3 amino acids: CASSASLTSTDTQYF. The CDR3 region has the DNA TGTGCCAGCAGTGCATCGCTAACTAGCACAGATACGCAGTATTTT.